The sample holds a few counts of the clone carrying this T cell receptor beta chain. What it binds is unknown. A second PCR of about 7 to 12 cycles used a sample-barcoded 5' primer and a J-beta primer mix. TCRdb reanalysed the 5' RACE reads using MiXCR and keeps one entry per CDR3 protein. The data show about 900,000 distinct CDR3 sequences, with about 44% seen just once and about an eighth held by the top ten. The data were taken from a study of blood T cells in healthy people across ages. About the research overall: Template switching retrieved approximately one barcoded beta molecule for each two T cells.

Germline-derived CDR1 and CDR2 are SGHTA and FQGNSA. V lost 5 bases and J 9 bases, leaving 13 bases between the germline ends. This CDR3 spans 12 amino acids. Points from the study as a whole: Diversity estimated from one million T cells was considered an underestimate. Strong correlation linked observed beta diversity and percent naive T cells.

The V and J genes are TRBV7-2 and TRBJ2-5, with D hard to call. The sequence derives from a man aged 30-40 years in good health. Sequencing was performed on blood. As DNA, the CDR3 is TGTGCCAGCAGCCCCGGGTCGGAGTCCCAGTACTTC. As protein: CASSPGSESQYF.